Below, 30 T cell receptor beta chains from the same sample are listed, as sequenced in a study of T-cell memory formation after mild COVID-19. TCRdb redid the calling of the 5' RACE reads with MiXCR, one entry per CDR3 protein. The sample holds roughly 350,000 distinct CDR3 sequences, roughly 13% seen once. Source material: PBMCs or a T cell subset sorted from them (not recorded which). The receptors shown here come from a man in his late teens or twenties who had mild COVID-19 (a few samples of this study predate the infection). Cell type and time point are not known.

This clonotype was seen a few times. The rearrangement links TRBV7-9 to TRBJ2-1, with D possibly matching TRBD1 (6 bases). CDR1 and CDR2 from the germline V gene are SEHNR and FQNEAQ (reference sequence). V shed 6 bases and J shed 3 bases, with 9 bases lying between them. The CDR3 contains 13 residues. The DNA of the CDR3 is TGTGCCAGCAGGGCGGACAGCTACAATGAGCAGTTCTTC. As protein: CASRADSYNEQFF.

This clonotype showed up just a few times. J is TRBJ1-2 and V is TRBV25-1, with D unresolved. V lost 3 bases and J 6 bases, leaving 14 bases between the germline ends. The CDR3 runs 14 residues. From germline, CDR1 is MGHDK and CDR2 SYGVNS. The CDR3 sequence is CASSDSGLGDGYTF. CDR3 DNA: TGTGCCAGCAGTGACTCCGGGCTCGGCGATGGCTACACCTTC.

The CDR3 DNA reads as TGTGCCAGCAGCCTGGGGACAGGGCCGACGCAGCCCCAGCATTTT. This translates into CASSLGTGPTQPQHF. The chain employs TRBV3-1 and TRBJ1-5, with 9 bases aligning to TRBD1. The CDR3 covers 15 residues. After removal of 4 bases from V and 7 bases from J, the junction contained 8 bases not matched to a gene. CDR1 and CDR2 (germline): LGHDT, YNNKEL (reference sequence).

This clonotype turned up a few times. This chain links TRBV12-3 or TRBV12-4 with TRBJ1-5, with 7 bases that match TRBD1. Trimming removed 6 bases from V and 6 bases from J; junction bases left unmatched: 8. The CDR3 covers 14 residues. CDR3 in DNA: TGTGCCAGCAGCACGACAGGGTCATCTCAGCCCCAGCATTTT. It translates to CASSTTGSSQPQHF.

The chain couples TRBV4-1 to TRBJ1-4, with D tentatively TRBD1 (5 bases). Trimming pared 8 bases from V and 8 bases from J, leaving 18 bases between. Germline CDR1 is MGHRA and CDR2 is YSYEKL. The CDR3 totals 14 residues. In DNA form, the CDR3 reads TGCGCCAGCCAGCCAGGGATATCAAGGGAAAAACTGTTTTTT. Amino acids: CASQPGISREKLFF.

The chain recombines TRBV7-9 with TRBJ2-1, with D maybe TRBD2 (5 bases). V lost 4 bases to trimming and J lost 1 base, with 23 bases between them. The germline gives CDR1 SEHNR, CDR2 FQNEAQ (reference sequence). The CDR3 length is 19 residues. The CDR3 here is CASSSRGSTHEGSYNEQFF. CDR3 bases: TGTGCCAGCAGCTCACGGGGTTCCACCCACGAAGGATCCTACAATGAGCAGTTCTTC.

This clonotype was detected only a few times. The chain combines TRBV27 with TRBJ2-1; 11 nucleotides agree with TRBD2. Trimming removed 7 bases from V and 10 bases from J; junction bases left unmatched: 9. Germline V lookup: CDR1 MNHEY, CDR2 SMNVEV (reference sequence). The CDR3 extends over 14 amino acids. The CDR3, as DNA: TGTGCCAGCACCCTTAGCGGGGGGGCCCTGGAGCAGTTCTTC. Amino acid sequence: CASTLSGGALEQFF.

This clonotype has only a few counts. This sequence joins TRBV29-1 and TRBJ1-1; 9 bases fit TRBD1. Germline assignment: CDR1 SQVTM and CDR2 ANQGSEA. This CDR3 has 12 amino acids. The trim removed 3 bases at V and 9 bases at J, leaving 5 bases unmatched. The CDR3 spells CSVDRTGEKAFF. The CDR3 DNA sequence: TGCAGCGTTGACCGGACAGGGGAAAAAGCTTTCTTT.

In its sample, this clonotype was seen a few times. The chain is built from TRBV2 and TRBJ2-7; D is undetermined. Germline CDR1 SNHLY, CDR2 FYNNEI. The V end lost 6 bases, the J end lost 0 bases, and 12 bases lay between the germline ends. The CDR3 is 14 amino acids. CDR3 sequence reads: CASRGFQSSYEQYF. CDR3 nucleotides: TGTGCCAGCAGGGGTTTCCAGTCCTCCTACGAGCAGTACTTC. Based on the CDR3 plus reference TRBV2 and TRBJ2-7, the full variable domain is EPEVTQTPSHQVTQMGQEVILRCVPISNHLYFYWYRQILGQKVEFLVSFYNNEISEKSEIFDDQFSVERPDGSNFTLKIRSTKLEDSAMYFCASRGFQSSYEQYFGPGTRLTVT.

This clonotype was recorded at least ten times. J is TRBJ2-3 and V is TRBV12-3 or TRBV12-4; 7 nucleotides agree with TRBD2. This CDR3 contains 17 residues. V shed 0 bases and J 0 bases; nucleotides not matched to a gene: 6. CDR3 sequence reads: CASSLAGRGPSTDTQYF. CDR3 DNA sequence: TGTGCCAGCAGTTTAGCGGGGAGGGGTCCTAGCACAGATACGCAGTATTTT.

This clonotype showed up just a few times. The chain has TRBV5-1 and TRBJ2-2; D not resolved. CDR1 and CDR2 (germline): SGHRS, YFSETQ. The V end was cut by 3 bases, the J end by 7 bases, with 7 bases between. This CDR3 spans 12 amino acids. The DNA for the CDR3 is TGCGCCAGCAGCTACCCGAGCGGGGAGCTGTTTTTT. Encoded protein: CASSYPSGELFF.

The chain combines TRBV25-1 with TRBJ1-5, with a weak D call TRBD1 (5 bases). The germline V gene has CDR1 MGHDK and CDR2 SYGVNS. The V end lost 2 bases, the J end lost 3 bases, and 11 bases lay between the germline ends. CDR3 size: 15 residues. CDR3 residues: CASSEQGVDNQPQHF. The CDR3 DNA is TGTGCCAGCAGTGAACAGGGTGTGGACAATCAGCCCCAGCATTTT.

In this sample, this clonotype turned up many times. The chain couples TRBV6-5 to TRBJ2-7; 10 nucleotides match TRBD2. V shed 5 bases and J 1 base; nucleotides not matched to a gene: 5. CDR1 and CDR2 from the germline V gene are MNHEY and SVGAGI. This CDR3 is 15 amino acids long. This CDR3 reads CASSPSGGGSYEQYV. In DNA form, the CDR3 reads TGTGCCAGCAGTCCTAGCGGGGGTGGTTCCTACGAGCAGTACGTC.

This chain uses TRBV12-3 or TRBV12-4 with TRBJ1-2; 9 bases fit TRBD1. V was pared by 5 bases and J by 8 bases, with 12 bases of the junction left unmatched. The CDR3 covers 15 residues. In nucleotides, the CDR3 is TGTGCCAGCAGTCCTCTCTTGGGGACAGGGAGGGGCTACACCTTC. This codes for CASSPLLGTGRGYTF.

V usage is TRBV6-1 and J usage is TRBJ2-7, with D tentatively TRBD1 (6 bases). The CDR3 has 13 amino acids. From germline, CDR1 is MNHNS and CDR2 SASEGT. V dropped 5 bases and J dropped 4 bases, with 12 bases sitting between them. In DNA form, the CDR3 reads TGTGCCAGCAGTACGGGACACAGATACGAGCAGTACTTC. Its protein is CASSTGHRYEQYF.

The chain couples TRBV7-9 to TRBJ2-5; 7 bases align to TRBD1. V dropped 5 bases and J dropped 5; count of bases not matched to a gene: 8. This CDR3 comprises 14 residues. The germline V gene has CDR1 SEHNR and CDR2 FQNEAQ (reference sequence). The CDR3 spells CASSQTGSQETQYF. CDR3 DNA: TGTGCCAGCAGCCAGACAGGGTCCCAGGAGACCCAGTACTTC. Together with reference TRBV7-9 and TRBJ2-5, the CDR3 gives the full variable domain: DTGVSQNPRHKITKRGQNVTFRCDPISEHNRLYWYRQTLGQGPEFLTYFQNEAQLEKSRLLSDRFSAERPKGSFSTLEIQRTEQGDSAMYLCASSQTGSQETQYFGPGTRLLVL.

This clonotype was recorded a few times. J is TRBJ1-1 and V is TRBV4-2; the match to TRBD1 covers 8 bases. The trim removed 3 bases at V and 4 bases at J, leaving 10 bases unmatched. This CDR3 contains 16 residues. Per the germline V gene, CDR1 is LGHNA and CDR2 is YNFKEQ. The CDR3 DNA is TGTGCCAGCAGCCATAGGGCCGACAGGGGAAGCACTGAAGCTTTCTTT. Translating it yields CASSHRADRGSTEAFF.

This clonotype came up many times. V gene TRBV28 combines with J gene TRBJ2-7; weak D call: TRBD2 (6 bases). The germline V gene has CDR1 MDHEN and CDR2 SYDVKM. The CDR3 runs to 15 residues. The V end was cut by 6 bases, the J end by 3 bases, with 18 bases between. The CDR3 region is CASSPPGTGIYEQYV. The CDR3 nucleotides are TGTGCCAGCAGCCCACCGGGGACTGGCATCTACGAGCAGTACGTC.

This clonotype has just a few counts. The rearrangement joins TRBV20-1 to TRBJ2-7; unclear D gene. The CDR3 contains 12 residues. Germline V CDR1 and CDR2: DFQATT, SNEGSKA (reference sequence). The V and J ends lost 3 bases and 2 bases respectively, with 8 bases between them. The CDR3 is CSASLDPYEQYF. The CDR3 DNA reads TGCAGTGCTAGCTTGGACCCCTACGAGCAGTACTTC.

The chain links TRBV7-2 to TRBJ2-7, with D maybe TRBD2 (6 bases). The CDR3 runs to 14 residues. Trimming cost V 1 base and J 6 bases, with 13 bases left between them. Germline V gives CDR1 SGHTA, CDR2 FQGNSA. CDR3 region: CASSLEAAGSEQYF. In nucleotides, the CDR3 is TGTGCCAGCAGCTTAGAGGCGGCGGGGTCCGAGCAGTACTTC.

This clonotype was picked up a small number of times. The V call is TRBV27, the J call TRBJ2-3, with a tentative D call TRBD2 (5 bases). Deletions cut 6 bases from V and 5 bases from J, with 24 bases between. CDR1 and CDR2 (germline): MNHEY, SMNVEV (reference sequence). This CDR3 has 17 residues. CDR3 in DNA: TGTGCCAGCAGCCCCCCGGCGGGCGACGCCGGGGAAGATACGCAGTATTTT. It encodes CASSPPAGDAGEDTQYF.

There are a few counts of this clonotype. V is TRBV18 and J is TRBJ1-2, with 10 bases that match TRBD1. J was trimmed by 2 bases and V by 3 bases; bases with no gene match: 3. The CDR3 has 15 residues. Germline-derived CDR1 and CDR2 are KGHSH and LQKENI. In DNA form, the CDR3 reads TGTGCCAGCTCACCGACAGGGGGCGAAAACTATGGCTACACCTTC. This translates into CASSPTGGENYGYTF. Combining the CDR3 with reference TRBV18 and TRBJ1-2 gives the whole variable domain NAGVMQNPRHLVRRRGQEARLRCSPMKGHSHVYWYRQLPEEGLKFMVYLQKENIIDESGMPKERFSAEFPKEGPSILRIQQVVRGDSAAYFCASSPTGGENYGYTFGSGTRLTVV.

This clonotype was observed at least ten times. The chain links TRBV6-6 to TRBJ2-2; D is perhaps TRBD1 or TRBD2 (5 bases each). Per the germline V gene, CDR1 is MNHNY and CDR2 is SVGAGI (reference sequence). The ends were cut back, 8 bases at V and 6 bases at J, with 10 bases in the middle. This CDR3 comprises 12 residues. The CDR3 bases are TGTGCCAGCCCCGGGGACGCCGGGGAGCTGTTTTTT. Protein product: CASPGDAGELFF.

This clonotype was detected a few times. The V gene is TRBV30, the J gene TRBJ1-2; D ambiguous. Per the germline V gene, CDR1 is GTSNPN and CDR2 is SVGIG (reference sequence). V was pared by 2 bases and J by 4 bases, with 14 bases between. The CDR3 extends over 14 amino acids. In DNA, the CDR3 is TGTGCCTGGAGTATTCGAGGGTATGGCTATGGCTACACCTTC. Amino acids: CAWSIRGYGYGYTF.

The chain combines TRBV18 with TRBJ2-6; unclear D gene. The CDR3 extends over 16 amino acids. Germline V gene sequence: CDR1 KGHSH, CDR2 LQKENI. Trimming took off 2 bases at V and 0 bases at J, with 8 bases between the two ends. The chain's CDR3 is CASSPAGTSGANVLTF. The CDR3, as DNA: TGTGCCAGCTCACCAGCAGGAACCTCTGGGGCCAACGTCCTGACTTTC.

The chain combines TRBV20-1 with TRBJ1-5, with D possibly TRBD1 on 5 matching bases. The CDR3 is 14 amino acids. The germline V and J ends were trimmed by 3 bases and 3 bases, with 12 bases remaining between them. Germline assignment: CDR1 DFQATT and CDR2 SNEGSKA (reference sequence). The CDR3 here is CSARAGRTNQPQHF. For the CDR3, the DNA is TGCAGTGCTAGGGCAGGGAGGACCAATCAGCCCCAGCATTTT.

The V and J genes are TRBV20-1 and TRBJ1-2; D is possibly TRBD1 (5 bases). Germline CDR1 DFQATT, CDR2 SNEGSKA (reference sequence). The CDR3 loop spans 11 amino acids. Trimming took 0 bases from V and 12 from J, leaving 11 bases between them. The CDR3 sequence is CSARDKGSDTF. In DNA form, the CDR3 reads TGCAGTGCTAGAGATAAGGGGTCCGACACCTTC.

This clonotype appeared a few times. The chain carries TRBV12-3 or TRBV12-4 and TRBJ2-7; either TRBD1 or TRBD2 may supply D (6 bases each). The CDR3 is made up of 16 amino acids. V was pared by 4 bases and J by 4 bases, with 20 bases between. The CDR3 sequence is CASSSKQGGLVYEQYF. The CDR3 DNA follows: TGTGCCAGCAGTTCCAAACAGGGAGGATTGGTATACGAGCAGTACTTC.

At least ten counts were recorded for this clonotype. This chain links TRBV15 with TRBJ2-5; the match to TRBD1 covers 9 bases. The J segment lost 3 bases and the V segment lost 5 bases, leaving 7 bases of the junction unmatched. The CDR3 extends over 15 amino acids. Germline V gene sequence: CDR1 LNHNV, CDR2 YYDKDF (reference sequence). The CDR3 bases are TGTGCCACCAGCCGTGACAGGGGGTGGGAAGAGACCCAGTACTTC. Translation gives CATSRDRGWEETQYF.

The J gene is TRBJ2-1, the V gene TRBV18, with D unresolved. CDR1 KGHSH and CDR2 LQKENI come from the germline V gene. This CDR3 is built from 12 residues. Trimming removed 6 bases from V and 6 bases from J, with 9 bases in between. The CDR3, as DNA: TGTGCCAGCTCCGCCGGCCGCAATGAGCAGTTCTTC. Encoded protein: CASSAGRNEQFF.